The clone carrying this T cell receptor beta chain was seen at least ten times. Its matching antigen is unknown. Exclusion followed for patients with uncontrolled infection, other autoimmune disease, pregnancy or lactation. This sample stems from a study of T cells in Graves' hyperthyroidism and ophthalmopathy. Study-wide background: Blood was drawn when the patient was first diagnosed and still untreated.

Study-wide findings and caveats: The model made its ophthalmopathy prediction, and onset followed a median approximately six months later. The majority of expanded thyroid clonotypes above 0.001 also appeared in blood.

There were TCR beta CDR3 regions amplified from RNA transcripts. Researchers ran a first-round RT-PCR on the TCR CDR3 using the HTBI primer set. TCRdb reprocessed the multiplex PCR reads with MiXCR, giving one entry per CDR3 protein. This repertoire shows fewer than 900,000 distinct CDR3 sequences, roughly 15% found once; its top ten account for approximately 8.4%. J gave up 7 bases and V 3 bases, and 12 bases lay outside the gene matches. This CDR3 is 16 amino acids long. This chain connects TRBV12-3 or TRBV12-4 to TRBJ2-3, with TRBD2 identical over 8 bases. This TCR was sampled from a man between 18 and 29 years old with Graves' hyperthyroidism. Sequenced material: blood. The CDR3 region has the DNA TGTGCCAGCAGTTTTAGCGGGATTAGACCTGGGAATACGCAGTATTTT. Its translation: CASSFSGIRPGNTQYF.